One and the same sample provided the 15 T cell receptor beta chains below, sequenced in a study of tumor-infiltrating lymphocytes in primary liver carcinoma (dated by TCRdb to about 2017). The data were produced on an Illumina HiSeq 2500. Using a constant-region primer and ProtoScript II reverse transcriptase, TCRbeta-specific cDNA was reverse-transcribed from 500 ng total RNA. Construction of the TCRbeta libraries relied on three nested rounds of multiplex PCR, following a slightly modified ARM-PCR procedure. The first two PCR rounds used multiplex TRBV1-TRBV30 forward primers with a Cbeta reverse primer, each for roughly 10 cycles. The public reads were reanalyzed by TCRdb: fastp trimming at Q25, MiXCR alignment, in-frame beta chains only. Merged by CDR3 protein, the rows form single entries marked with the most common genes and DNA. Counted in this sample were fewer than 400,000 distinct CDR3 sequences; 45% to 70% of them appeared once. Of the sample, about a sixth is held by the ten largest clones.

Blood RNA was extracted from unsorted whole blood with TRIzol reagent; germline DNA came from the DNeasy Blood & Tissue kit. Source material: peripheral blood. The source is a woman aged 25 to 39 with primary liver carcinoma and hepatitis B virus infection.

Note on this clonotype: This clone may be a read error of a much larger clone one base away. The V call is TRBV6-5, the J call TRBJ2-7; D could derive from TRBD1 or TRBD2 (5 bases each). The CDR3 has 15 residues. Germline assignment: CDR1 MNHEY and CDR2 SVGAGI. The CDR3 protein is CVSSSPGRSSYEQYF. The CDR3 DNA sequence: TGTGTCAGCAGTTCCCCGGGACGAAGCTCCTACGAGCAGTACTTC.

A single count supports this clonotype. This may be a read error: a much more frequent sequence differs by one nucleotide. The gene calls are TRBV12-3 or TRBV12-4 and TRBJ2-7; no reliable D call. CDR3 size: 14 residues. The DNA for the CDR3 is TGTGCCAGCAGTCCCACGGGTCCAAACTACAAGCAGTACTTC. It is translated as CASSPTGPNYKQYF.

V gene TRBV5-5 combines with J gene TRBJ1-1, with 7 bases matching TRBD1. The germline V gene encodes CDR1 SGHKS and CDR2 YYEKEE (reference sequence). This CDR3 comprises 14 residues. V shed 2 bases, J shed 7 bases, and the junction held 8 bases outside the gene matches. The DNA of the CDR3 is TGTGCCAGCAGCTTACGACAGGGCTGGATTGAAGCTTTCTTT. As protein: CASSLRQGWIEAFF.

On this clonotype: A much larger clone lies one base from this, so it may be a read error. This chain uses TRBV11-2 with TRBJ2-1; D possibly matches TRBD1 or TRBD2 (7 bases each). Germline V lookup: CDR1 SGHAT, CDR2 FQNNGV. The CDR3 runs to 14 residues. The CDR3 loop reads CDSRGGHLYSEQFF. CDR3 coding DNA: TGTGACAGCAGGGGGGGACACCTATACAGTGAGCAGTTCTTC.

The CDR3: CASNQSRVTPGPGDYTF. In DNA, the CDR3 is TGCGCCAGCAACCAGTCCCGCGTCACTCCGGGCCCCGGGGACTACACCTTC. The chain links TRBV4-3 to TRBJ1-2; D gene uncertain. V was trimmed by 7 bases and J by 10 bases, leaving 31 bases between them. There are 17 residues in the CDR3. Germline CDR1 is LGHNA and CDR2 is YSLEER.

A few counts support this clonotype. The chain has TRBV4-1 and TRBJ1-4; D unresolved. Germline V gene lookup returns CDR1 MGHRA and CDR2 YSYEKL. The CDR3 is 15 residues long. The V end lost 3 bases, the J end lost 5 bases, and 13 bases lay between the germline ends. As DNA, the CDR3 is TGCGCCAGCAGCCACGCTGGAGCTGCAAATGAAAAACTGTTTTTT. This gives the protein CASSHAGAANEKLFF.

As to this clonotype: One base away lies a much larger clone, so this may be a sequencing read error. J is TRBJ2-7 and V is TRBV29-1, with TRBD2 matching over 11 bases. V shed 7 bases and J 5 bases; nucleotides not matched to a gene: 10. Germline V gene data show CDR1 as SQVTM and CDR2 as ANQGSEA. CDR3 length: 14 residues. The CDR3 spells CSALRLAGRNEQYF. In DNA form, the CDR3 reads TGCAGCGCCCTGAGACTAGCGGGACGGAACGAGCAGTACTTC.

CDR3 DNA sequence: TGCGCCAGCAGCCATGTGGGACGGATCTACGAGCAGTACTTC. Its protein product is CASSHVGRIYEQYF. V and J are TRBV4-1 and TRBJ2-7; D is possibly TRBD1 or TRBD2 (5 bases each). Germline-derived CDR1 and CDR2 are MGHRA and YSYEKL. Trimming removed 3 bases at V and 3 bases at J, with 12 bases between. CDR3 length equals 14 residues.

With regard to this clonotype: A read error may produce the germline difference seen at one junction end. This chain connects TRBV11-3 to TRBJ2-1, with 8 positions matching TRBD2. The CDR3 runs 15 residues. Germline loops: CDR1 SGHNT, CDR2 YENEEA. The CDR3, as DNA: TGTGCCAACAGCCCCCCGGGACTAGGGGCCAATGGGCAGTTCTTC. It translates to CANSPPGLGANGQFF.

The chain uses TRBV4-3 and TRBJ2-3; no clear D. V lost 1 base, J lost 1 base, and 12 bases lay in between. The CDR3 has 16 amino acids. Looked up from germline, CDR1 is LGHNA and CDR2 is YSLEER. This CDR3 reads CASSQASGSCTDTQYF. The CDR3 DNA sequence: TGCGCCAGCAGCCAAGCATCAGGTTCCTGCACAGATACGCAGTATTTT.

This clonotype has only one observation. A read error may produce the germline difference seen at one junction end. CDR3 region: CASCYGNTGQGPSNEQYF. CDR3 sequence (DNA): TGTGCCAGCTGTTACGGAAACACCGGACAGGGACCATCCAACGAGCAGTACTTC. V and J are TRBV6-5 and TRBJ2-7, with 8 bases lining up with TRBD1. This CDR3 region has 18 residues. Germline lookup yields CDR1 MNHEY and CDR2 SVGAGI.

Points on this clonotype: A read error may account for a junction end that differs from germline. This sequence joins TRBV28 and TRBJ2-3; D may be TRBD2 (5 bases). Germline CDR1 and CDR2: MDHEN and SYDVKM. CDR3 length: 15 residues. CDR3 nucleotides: TGTGCCAGCAGTTTAACGGATTCTAGCACAGATACGCAGTGTTTT. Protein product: CASSLTDSSTDTQCF.

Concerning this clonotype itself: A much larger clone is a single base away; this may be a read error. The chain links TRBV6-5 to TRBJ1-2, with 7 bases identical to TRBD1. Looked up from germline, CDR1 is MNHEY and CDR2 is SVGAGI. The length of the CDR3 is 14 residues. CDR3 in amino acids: CAGSYPTGDYGYTF. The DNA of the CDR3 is TGTGCCGGCAGTTACCCCACAGGGGACTATGGCTACACCTTC.

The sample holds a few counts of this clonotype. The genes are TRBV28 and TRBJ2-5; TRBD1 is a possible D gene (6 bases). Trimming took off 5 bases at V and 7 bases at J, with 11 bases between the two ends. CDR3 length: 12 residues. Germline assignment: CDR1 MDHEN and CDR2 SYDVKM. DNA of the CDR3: TGTGCCAGCAGTGACCTCAGGGGGACCCAGTACTTC. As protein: CASSDLRGTQYF.

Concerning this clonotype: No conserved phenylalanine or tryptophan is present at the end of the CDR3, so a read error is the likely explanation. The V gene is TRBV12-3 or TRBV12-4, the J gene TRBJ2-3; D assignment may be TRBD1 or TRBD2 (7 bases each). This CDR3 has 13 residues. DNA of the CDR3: TGTACCAGCGGGACAGCCTACACAGATACGCAGTATCCT. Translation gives CTSGTAYTDTQYP.